This entry concerns a single T cell receptor (beta chain). Its antigen is undetermined. The record originates from a study of cytomegalovirus exposure and HLA in healthy donors. The PCR contained 60 Vbeta and 13 Jbeta primers. The protocol was immunoSEQ multiplex PCR, while the TCRdb copy is restricted to in-frame clones and leaves out a portion. The table lists some 150,000 clones, roughly three quarters of them singletons. Per the germline V gene, CDR1 is SGHRS and CDR2 is YFSETQ. Trimming left V 2 bases short and J 2 bases short, with 12 bases between. This CDR3 region has 15 residues. Study-wide results and limits: More clonal expansion characterized HLA-associated TCR beta chains than equally common others in a later analysis.

The chain uses TRBV5-1 and TRBJ2-3; D perhaps matches TRBD1 (6 bases). The sample consisted of PBMCs. The receptor was derived from a male donor in good health and CMV-seronegative. CDR3 sequence (DNA): TGCGCCAGCAGCTTAAGACAGGCCAACACAGATACGCAGTATTTT. Its translation: CASSLRQANTDTQYF.